These T cell receptor beta chains were read from a single sample in a study of blood T cell repertoires in COVID-19. The method was immunoSEQ multiplex PCR; TCRdb's version includes in-frame clones alone and lacks a portion of them. The table has 150,000 to 200,000 clones, about four fifths seen once; the top ten hold 8% to 13%. Sequenced sample: peripheral blood. Receptors were obtained from a man in his 60s with active or convalescent COVID-19. Each CDR3 is given with its conserved first and last residue. A D gene is named only where the DNA matches it firmly. Some rows mark clone size as missing; the rest say once, few, many or name a class of expanded clone.

TRBV5-1,.,TRBD2,TRBJ2-7,TGCGCCAGCAGCTTGGAAACTAGCGCTCTAGAGCAGTACTTC,CASSLETSALEQYF
TRBV25-1,.,.,TRBJ1-6,TGTGCCAGCAGGGACTCCTATAGGGCTGGCTCACCCCTCCACTTT,CASRDSYRAGSPLHF
TRBV12-3/TRBV12-4,.,.,TRBJ1-5,TGTGCCAGCAGTTTGGGGGAGGACTGGCCCCAGCATTTT,CASSLGEDWPQHF
TRBV5-4,.,TRBD2,TRBJ2-3,TGTGCCAGCAGCGGACTAGCGGGGGGGCCAGATACGCAGTATTTT,CASSGLAGGPDTQYF
TRBV11-3,few,TRBD2,TRBJ2-3,TGTGCCAGCAGCCCGGGGACTAGCGGGAGGGGGAAAGATACGCAGTATTTT,CASSPGTSGRGKDTQYF
TRBV5-1,few,TRBD1,TRBJ2-7,TGCGCCAGCAGCTTGGACGTGTTCGGGACAGGGGGCCACGAGCAGTACTTC,CASSLDVFGTGGHEQYF
TRBV3-1/TRBV3-2,.,.,TRBJ2-1,TGTGCCAGCAGCCCTTCTCAGCTGCGAGCGGATAATGAGCAGTTCTTC,CASSPSQLRADNEQFF
TRBV19,.,TRBD2,TRBJ2-3,TGTGCCAGTATGGGGGTGGGACTAACCACAGATACGCAGTATTTT,CASMGVGLTTDTQYF
TRBV5-1,.,TRBD1,TRBJ2-3,TGCGCCAGCAGCTGGACAGGGGTGGGAGCAGATACGCAGTATTTT,CASSWTGVGADTQYF
TRBV19,.,.,TRBJ1-1,TGTGCCAGTAACCTGGTGGCGGTGAACACTGAAGCTTTCTTT,CASNLVAVNTEAFF
TRBV5-1,.,.,TRBJ2-2,TGCGCCAGCAGCTCGCAGGGGAGGAACACCGGGGAGCTGTTTTTT,CASSSQGRNTGELFF
TRBV19,.,TRBD1,TRBJ2-2,TGTGCCACCGACGCCGGACAGGGCTTTCGCGGGGAGCTGTTTTTT,CATDAGQGFRGELFF
TRBV4-2,.,TRBD1,TRBJ1-4,TGTGCCAGCAGCCAAGATACGGGGACAGGAAATGAAAAACTGTTTTTT,CASSQDTGTGNEKLFF
TRBV7-8,once,TRBD1,TRBJ1-1,TGTGCCAGCAGCCAAGGACAGGGGATGAACACTGAAGCTTTCTTT,CASSQGQGMNTEAFF
TRBV19,.,.,TRBJ2-5,TGTGCCAAGGGGACACAACGGCAAGAGACCCAGTACTTC,CAKGTQRQETQYF
TRBV10-3,.,TRBD1,TRBJ1-5,TGTGCCATCAGTGAGTCTGGACAGGGGAGGGAGCCCCAGCATTTT,CAISESGQGREPQHF
TRBV6-5,.,.,TRBJ1-1,TGTGCCAGCAGTTACAAGGGGCTCGGCACTGAAGCTTTCTTT,CASSYKGLGTEAFF
TRBV5-1,.,TRBD2,TRBJ2-1,TGCGCCAGCAGCTCATATCCGGGACTAGCGGGAGGGCCAGGGAATGAGCAGTTCTTC,CASSSYPGLAGGPGNEQFF
TRBV27,once,.,TRBJ1-3,TGTGCCAGCAGGCCAACAGGGAACTCTGGAAACACCATATATTTT,CASRPTGNSGNTIYF
TRBV27,.,.,TRBJ2-7,TGTGCCAGCAGTTTAAACCAGGGTTACGAGCAGTACTTC,CASSLNQGYEQYF
TRBV4-2,.,TRBD2,TRBJ2-3,TGTGCCAGCAGCCAAGCTAGCGGGCCCATGGATACGCAGTATTTT,CASSQASGPMDTQYF
TRBV19,.,.,TRBJ2-1,TGTGCGACTAGCTCCTACAATGAGCAGTTCTTC,CATSSYNEQFF
TRBV11-2,.,.,TRBJ2-7,TGTGCCAGCAGCTTAACCCAGGGCTCCTACGAGCAGTACTTC,CASSLTQGSYEQYF
TRBV5-4,once,TRBD1,TRBJ2-7,TGTGCCAGCAGCCTGGATTATGGGACAGGCTACGAGCAGTACTTC,CASSLDYGTGYEQYF
TRBV19,.,.,TRBJ1-4,TGTGCCAGTAGTATGTCTGCAACTAATGAAAAACTGTTTTTT,CASSMSATNEKLFF
TRBV15,.,TRBD1,TRBJ2-7,TGTGCCACCAGCGGACTCTTCGGACAGGGGGGGTACGAGCAGTACTTC,CATSGLFGQGGYEQYF
TRBV3-1/TRBV3-2,.,TRBD2,TRBJ2-7,TGTGCCAGCAGCCAAGATCACACTAGCGGAAACGAGCAGTACTTC,CASSQDHTSGNEQYF
TRBV11-2,.,TRBD2,TRBJ2-1,TGTGCCAGCAGCTTGGATAGCGGGAGAGCCGGGGGCGATGAGCAGTTCTTC,CASSLDSGRAGGDEQFF
TRBV20-1,.,.,TRBJ2-7,TGCAGTGCGCCGGGGGAGCAGTACTTC,CSAPGEQYF
TRBV6-2/TRBV6-3,.,TRBD1,TRBJ1-6,TGTGCCAGCAGCCAGGACAGGCCGAGCTCCTATAATTCACCCCTCCACTTT,CASSQDRPSSYNSPLHF
TRBV5-6,.,TRBD1,TRBJ1-1,TGTGCCAGCAGCACCCGACAGGGTTACACTGAAGCTTTCTTT,CASSTRQGYTEAFF
TRBV6-1,.,TRBD1,TRBJ1-2,TGTGCCAGCAGTGATCCTGACAGGGTGAGCTATGGCTACACCTTC,CASSDPDRVSYGYTF